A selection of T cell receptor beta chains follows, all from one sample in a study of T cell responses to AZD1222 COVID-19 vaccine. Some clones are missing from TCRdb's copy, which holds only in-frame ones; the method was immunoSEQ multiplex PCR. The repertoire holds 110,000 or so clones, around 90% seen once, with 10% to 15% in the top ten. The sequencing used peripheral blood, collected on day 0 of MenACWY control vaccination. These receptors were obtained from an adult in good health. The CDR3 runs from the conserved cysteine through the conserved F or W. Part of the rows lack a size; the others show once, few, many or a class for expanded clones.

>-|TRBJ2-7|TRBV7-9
CAIRDTSYEQYF
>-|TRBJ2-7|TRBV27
CASSSRDRTPGVQYF
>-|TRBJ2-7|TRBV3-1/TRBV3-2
CASSRFGQYEQYF
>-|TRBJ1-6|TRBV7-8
CASSLFLGTGGFMGSPLHF
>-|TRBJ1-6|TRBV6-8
CASRVRTERGSPLHF
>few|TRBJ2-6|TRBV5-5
CASSLRSSGANVLTF
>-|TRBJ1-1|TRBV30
CAWSDGGTGGTEAFF
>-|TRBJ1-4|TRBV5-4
CASSFTGNEKLFF
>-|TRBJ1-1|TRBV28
CASSYQGRTEAFF
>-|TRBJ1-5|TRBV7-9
CASSLDGQGAGQPQHF
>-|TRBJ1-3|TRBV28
CASSLDSYSGNTIYF
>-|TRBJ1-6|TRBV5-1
CASSTTGRTDSPLHF
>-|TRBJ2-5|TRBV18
CASSPPGEETQYF
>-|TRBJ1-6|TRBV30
CAWSSNRALHF
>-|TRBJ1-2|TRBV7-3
CASSPTGTYGYTF
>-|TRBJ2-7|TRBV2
CASSEGRDTYEQYF
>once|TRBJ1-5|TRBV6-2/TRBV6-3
CASSYATGESGQPQHF
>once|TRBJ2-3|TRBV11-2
CASSLVGALTDTQYF
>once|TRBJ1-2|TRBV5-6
CASSWAFGDGYGYTF
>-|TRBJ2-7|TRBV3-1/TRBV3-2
CASSQDRYEQYF
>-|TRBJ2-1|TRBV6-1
CASSESPGLPQFF
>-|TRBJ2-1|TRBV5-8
CASRPGTDSYNEQFF
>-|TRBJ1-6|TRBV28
CASSPPLGGRGNSPLHF
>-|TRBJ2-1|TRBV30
CASTSSARGNEQFF
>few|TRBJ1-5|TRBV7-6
CASSNRDGLSNQPQHF
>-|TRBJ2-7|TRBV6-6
CASSYSSVGGAYEQYF
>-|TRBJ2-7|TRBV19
CASSTGTGASYEQYF
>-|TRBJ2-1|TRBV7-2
CASSLGGAPNEQFF
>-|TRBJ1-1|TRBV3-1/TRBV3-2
CASSQAADTEAFF
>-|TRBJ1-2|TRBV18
CASSPLDLNLNYGYTF
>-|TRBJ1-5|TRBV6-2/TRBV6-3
CASSRQSNQPQHF
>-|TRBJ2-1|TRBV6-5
CASMRTSGAYNEQFF
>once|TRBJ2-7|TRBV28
CASSLWDSGYEQYF
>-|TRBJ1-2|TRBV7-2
CASSYFTGQAGDGYTF